This entry is about one TCR beta chain. This sample was taken from a study of shared clonotypes between healthy human individuals. Only in-frame clones appear in the TCRdb table, and some are missing; sequencing was by immunoSEQ multiplex PCR. The sample includes approximately 2,000,000 clones, around 90% of them seen just once. The CDR3 runs to 13 residues. The germline CDR1 and CDR2 sequences are SNHLY and FYNNEI. J lost 4 bases, V lost 9 bases, and 4 bases had no gene match. The receptor was derived from a man aged 18-30 years in good health. Some clones in this sample may be carry-over from other donors' samples. The sequencing sample was made of naive CD4+ T cells from PBMCs. Subset: CD45RA+ positively selected. V and J are TRBV2 and TRBJ2-3, with 10 bases identical to TRBD2. CDR3 residues: CARLAGAADTQYF. CDR3 bases: TGTGCCAGGCTAGCGGGAGCGGCAGATACGCAGTATTTT.